This T cell receptor beta chain was obtained from a study of blood T cell repertoires in COVID-19. Study-wide background: Sites in the United States, Italy and Spain provided acute and convalescent COVID-19 samples.

Germline CDR1 reads LGHNA; CDR2 reads YSLEER. This CDR3 is 16 amino acids long. Trimming took 5 bases from V and 4 from J; bases not matched to a gene: 9. Data came from immunoSEQ multiplex PCR; TCRdb stores just in-frame clones and leaves some out. The sample holds 60,000 to 75,000 clones, around 85% seen once. The genes are TRBV4-3 and TRBJ2-5; 11 bases are shared with TRBD2. Sequenced material: peripheral blood. This sequence originates from a woman older than 75 with active or convalescent COVID-19. The CDR3 loop reads CASSALAGEVGETQYF. The CDR3 DNA reads TGCGCCAGCAGCGCACTAGCGGGGGAGGTGGGAGAGACCCAGTACTTC.